The clone carrying this T cell receptor beta chain appeared once. The CDR3 is 15 residues long. V lost 2 bases and J 8 bases, leaving 16 bases between the germline ends. Germline values: CDR1 MNHNY, CDR2 SVGAGI (reference sequence). These data come from a study of CD8 T cells in Susac syndrome. With random hexamers, 0.5 to 1 ug RNA was reverse transcribed. TCRdb analysed the immunoSEQ multiplex PCR reads with MiXCR anew, one entry per CDR3 protein. This sample yields 73,000 or so distinct CDR3 sequences, of which approximately 94% are seen a single time; roughly 0.4% belongs to the top ten. J is TRBJ2-1 and V is TRBV6-6; the D gene is possibly TRBD2 (5 bases). The receptor was derived from a human donor with multiple sclerosis. Sequencing was performed on CD8+ T cells from PBMCs. The CDR3 DNA sequence: TGTGCCAGCAGTTACGCGAAGCGCGTTAGCGATGAGCAGTTCTTC. It yields the protein CASSYAKRVSDEQFF.